This T cell receptor beta chain came from a study of blood T cell repertoires in COVID-19. Some clones are missing from TCRdb's copy, which holds only in-frame ones; the method was immunoSEQ multiplex PCR. The sample has approximately 490,000 clones; about 85% are singletons. The V gene's germline CDR1 is SGHNT and CDR2 YENEEA. The length of the CDR3 is 16 residues. V dropped 5 bases and J dropped 5; count of bases not matched to a gene: 4. Specimen: PBMCs or T cells enriched from blood (not recorded which). The genes are TRBV11-3 and TRBJ2-3; 16 bases are shared with TRBD2. The sequence came from a woman aged 18 to 35 who had recovered from COVID-19. In DNA form, the CDR3 reads TGTGCCAGCAGCGCGGGACTAGCGGGGGGGCTAGATACGCAGTATTTT. It translates to CASSAGLAGGLDTQYF.